What follows are 10 T cell receptor beta chains derived from one specimen sequenced in a study of spatial heterogeneity in lung cancer. TCRdb re-called the 5' RACE reads with MiXCR, one entry per CDR3 protein. The repertoire holds over 7,500 distinct CDR3 sequences, with over 6.5% as singletons. Sample time point: sample taken at primary tumor resection. The sequences come from PBMCs, collected at surgery. These receptors originate from a male donor with early-stage non-small cell lung cancer.

The table lists this clonotype with many counts. V and J are TRBV29-1 and TRBJ1-2; D call uncertain. The CDR3 contains 15 residues. Germline values: CDR1 SQVTM, CDR2 ANQGSEA. V was trimmed by 6 bases and J by 2 bases, leaving 19 bases between them. CDR3 sequence (DNA): TGCAGCGTCGACTCGGATATACTGGCCAACTATGGCTACACCTTC. Translating it yields CSVDSDILANYGYTF.

This clonotype showed up many times. The rearrangement links TRBV6-5 to TRBJ2-7, with 10 bases lining up with TRBD2. With V trimmed by 0 bases and J by 7 bases, 6 bases remained unmatched. This CDR3 region has 15 residues. Per the germline V gene, CDR1 is MNHEY and CDR2 is SVGAGI. CDR3 bases: TGTGCCAGCAGTTACTCGCTAGCGGGAGTTTTTGAGCAGTACTTC. It encodes CASSYSLAGVFEQYF.

This clonotype was seen ten or more times. The chain employs TRBV6-2 or TRBV6-3 and TRBJ1-1; D ambiguous. Per germline, CDR1 MNHEY and CDR2 SVGEGT. CDR3 length: 16 residues. Trimming took off 6 bases at V and 4 bases at J, with 21 bases between the two ends. In DNA form, the CDR3 reads TGTGCCAGCAGCCGCGCCAGAGGGATGCGCACCACTGAAGCTTTCTTT. Translated, it gives CASSRARGMRTTEAFF.

Relative to its sample, this clonotype is medium-sized. The chain links TRBV7-2 to TRBJ1-4; 7 bases line up with TRBD1. The V gene's germline CDR1 is SGHTA and CDR2 FQGNSA. Unmatched junction bases numbered 3, after V lost 1 base and J lost 4 bases. The CDR3 length is 15 residues. CDR3 loop: CASSLDGQVNEKLFF. The CDR3, as DNA: TGTGCCAGCAGCTTAGACGGACAGGTTAATGAAAAACTGTTTTTT.

This rearrangement joins TRBV6-1 to TRBJ1-2, with unresolved D. In germline, CDR1 is MNHNS, CDR2 SASEGT. V was shortened by 0 bases and J by 7 bases, with 12 bases between the two germline ends. This CDR3 spans 14 amino acids. The CDR3 here is CASSEAEAGLGYTF. The CDR3 nucleotides read TGTGCCAGCAGTGAAGCGGAGGCCGGACTTGGCTACACCTTC.

This clonotype is labeled medium-sized. This sequence joins TRBV6-2 or TRBV6-3 and TRBJ2-7; D is undetermined. Germline assignment: CDR1 MNHEY and CDR2 SVGEGT. CDR3 size: 12 residues. The V end lost 2 bases, the J end lost 7 bases, and 9 bases lay between the germline ends. The CDR3 spells CASSYALREQYF. CDR3 bases: TGTGCCAGCAGTTACGCCCTGAGGGAGCAGTACTTC.

This clonotype was detected ten times or more. This chain uses TRBV5-5 with TRBJ2-1; D is undetermined. Trimming shortened V by 4 bases and J by 6 bases, and 14 bases separated the two germline ends. The CDR3 is made up of 14 amino acids. Looked up from germline, CDR1 is SGHKS and CDR2 is YYEKEE (reference sequence). The CDR3 spells CASSRAALINEQFF. For the CDR3, the DNA is TGTGCCAGCAGCCGGGCAGCGCTGATCAATGAGCAGTTCTTC. Full variable domain (outside the CDR3, taken from reference TRBV5-5 and TRBJ2-1): DAGVTQSPTHLIKTRGQQVTLRCSPISGHKSVSWYQQVLGQGPQFIFQYYEKEERGRGNFPDRFSARQFPNYSSELNVNALLLGDSALYLCASSRAALINEQFFGPGTRLTVL.

This clonotype has at least ten counts. The chain carries TRBV12-3 or TRBV12-4 and TRBJ2-1; 11 nucleotides line up with TRBD2. The CDR3 contains 15 residues. V lost 6 bases to trimming and J lost 9 bases; unmatched junction nucleotides: 10. The CDR3 nucleotides are TGTGCCAGCAGCCCAAGAGGACTAGCGGGCCCTGAGCAGTTCTTC. It specifies CASSPRGLAGPEQFF.

The CDR3: CASSAPGRGGEAFF. The CDR3 DNA reads TGTGCCAGCAGCGCACCGGGACGGGGAGGTGAAGCTTTCTTT. The chain has TRBV3-1 and TRBJ1-1, with a tentative D call TRBD1 (5 bases). Germline V gene sequence: CDR1 LGHDT, CDR2 YNNKEL (reference sequence). Trimming took 5 bases from V and 7 from J, leaving 17 bases between them. This CDR3 is built from 14 residues. Full variable domain (missing parts from reference TRBV3-1 and TRBJ1-1): DTAVSQTPKYLVTQMGNDKSIKCEQNLGHDTMYWYKQDSKKFLKIMFSYNNKELIINETVPNRFSPKSPDKAHLNLHINSLELGDSAVYFCASSAPGRGGEAFFGQGTRLTVV.

This clonotype was recorded a few times. The chain is built from TRBV9 and TRBJ2-5; 10 bases match TRBD2. Germline-derived CDR1 and CDR2 are SGDLS and YYNGEE. CDR3 size: 14 residues. Trimming at V came to 4 bases and at J to 3 bases, leaving 3 bases not matched to a gene. CDR3 bases: TGTGCCAGCAGCCCCAGCGGGAGGGAAGAGACCCAGTACTTC. It translates to CASSPSGREETQYF.